This is a list of T cell receptor beta chains from one sample in a study of persistence of HIV-infected CD4 T cells. Measured with immunoSEQ multiplex PCR; TCRdb has only the in-frame clones, and not every one. The table records approximately 31,000 clones, approximately 85% of them present only once. No cognate antigen is known for these TCRs. Source: CD4+ T cells sorted from PBMCs after approximately 19-hour stimulation, taken from a patient who received antiretroviral therapy. The receptors here all came from an adult man with HIV who was CMV-seropositive. CDR3s include the opening cysteine and the closing phenylalanine or tryptophan. The order of the fields is clone size, D gene, V gene, J gene, CDR3 protein, CDR3 DNA. The D gene is left open where the match is weak. The size field is filled for only some rows; it gives once, few, many or a size class.

>-|-|TRBV6-1|TRBJ2-7
CASSELGGRAGEQYF
TGTGCCAGCAGTGAATTGGGGGGCAGGGCGGGCGAGCAGTACTTC
>-|TRBD1|TRBV12-3/TRBV12-4|TRBJ1-1
CASSSTGRAEAFF
TGTGCCAGCAGTTCGACAGGGCGTGCTGAAGCTTTCTTT
>-|TRBD1|TRBV5-8|TRBJ1-1
CASSFYSGQVNTEAFF
TGTGCCAGCAGCTTCTATTCGGGACAGGTGAACACTGAAGCTTTCTTT
>-|TRBD1|TRBV2|TRBJ1-1
CASRRQGASTNTEAFF
TGTGCCAGCAGAAGACAGGGGGCCTCGACGAACACTGAAGCTTTCTTT
>-|-|TRBV12-3/TRBV12-4|TRBJ2-7
CASSFTSYEQYF
TGTGCCAGCAGTTTCACCTCCTACGAGCAGTACTTC
>once|-|TRBV30|TRBJ1-2
CAWSEDSYYGYTF
TGTGCCTGGAGCGAGGACAGTTACTATGGCTACACCTTC
>-|TRBD1|TRBV4-2|TRBJ1-5
CASSQSGTGEDNQPQHF
TGTGCCAGCAGCCAATCAGGGACAGGGGAAGACAATCAGCCCCAGCATTTT
>-|TRBD1|TRBV3-1/TRBV3-2|TRBJ1-2
CASSPSGGNYGYTF
TGTGCCAGCAGCCCCTCAGGGGGTAACTATGGCTACACCTTC
>-|TRBD1|TRBV6-2/TRBV6-3|TRBJ1-4
CASSTVTPGQIEKLFF
TGTGCCAGCAGTACAGTGACGCCGGGACAGATTGAAAAACTGTTTTTT
>-|TRBD1|TRBV19|TRBJ2-3
CASSISTGGVSTDTQYF
TGTGCCAGTAGTATCTCGACAGGGGGAGTAAGCACAGATACGCAGTATTTT
>-|-|TRBV3-1/TRBV3-2|TRBJ1-4
CASSQDQGHGEKLFF
TGTGCCAGCAGCCAAGATCAGGGGCACGGCGAAAAACTGTTTTTT
>-|-|TRBV5-1|TRBJ2-4
CASSLPAGLENIQYF
TGCGCCAGCAGCTTGCCGGCGGGGCTGGAAAACATTCAGTACTTC
>once|TRBD2|TRBV7-2|TRBJ2-1
CASSRTSATYNEQFF
TGTGCCAGCAGCCGGACTAGCGCTACCTACAATGAGCAGTTCTTC
>few|-|TRBV7-9|TRBJ1-2
CASSPSNYGYTF
TGTGCCAGCAGCCCGAGTAACTATGGCTACACCTTC
>-|-|TRBV19|TRBJ1-2
CASSISERGYTF
TGTGCCAGTAGTATATCCGAACGTGGCTACACCTTC
>-|TRBD2|TRBV30|TRBJ2-3
CAWKPAGGTDTQYF
TGTGCCTGGAAACCAGCGGGGGGGACAGATACGCAGTATTTT
>-|-|TRBV28|TRBJ1-5
CASSSGQRNQPQHF
TGTGCCAGCAGTTCCGGACAGCGCAATCAGCCCCAGCATTTT
>-|-|TRBV18|TRBJ2-3
CASSPQHGASTDTQYF
TGTGCCAGCTCACCACAGCACGGAGCTAGCACAGATACGCAGTATTTT
>-|-|TRBV12-3/TRBV12-4|TRBJ2-3
CASSLGWQDKYF
TGTGCCAGCAGTTTAGGATGGCAGGATAAGTATTTT
>-|TRBD1|TRBV9|TRBJ1-6
CASSEGQGDSPLHF
TGTGCCAGCAGCGAGGGACAGGGGGATTCACCCCTCCACTTT
>-|-|TRBV19|TRBJ1-2
CAPGGGYTF
TGTGCCCCAGGTGGTGGCTACACCTTC
>-|-|TRBV21-1|TRBJ1-1
CASSPTGALDTEAFF
TGTGCCAGCAGCCCCACAGGGGCGTTGGACACTGAAGCTTTCTTT
>-|-|TRBV5-5|TRBJ1-4
CASSPSLASATNEKLFF
TGTGCCAGCAGCCCCTCCTTGGCCTCTGCAACTAATGAAAAACTGTTTTTT
>-|-|TRBV7-9|TRBJ1-2
CASSADMSFNTF
TGTGCCAGCAGCGCCGACATGTCCTTTAACACCTTC
>few|TRBD2|TRBV7-9|TRBJ2-5
CASSQGLAVGETQYF
TGTGCCAGCAGCCAGGGACTAGCGGTGGGGGAGACCCAGTACTTC
>-|TRBD2|TRBV9|TRBJ2-3
CASSVTSGGRTDTQYF
TGTGCCAGCAGCGTCACTAGCGGGGGGCGTACAGATACGCAGTATTTT
>-|-|TRBV28|TRBJ1-6
CASSQILRGNSPLHF
TGTGCCAGCAGCCAAATCCTCAGAGGTAATTCACCCCTCCACTTT
>-|-|TRBV7-3|TRBJ2-1
CASSSTSLNEQFF
TGTGCCAGCAGCTCTACCTCCTTGAATGAGCAGTTCTTC
>-|-|TRBV7-9|TRBJ2-5
CASSLAGYQETQYF
TGTGCCAGCAGCTTAGCGGGTTACCAAGAGACCCAGTACTTC
>few|-|TRBV25-1|TRBJ1-6
CASRPGLQWFPDSPLHF
TGTGCCAGCAGACCCGGCCTCCAGTGGTTCCCAGATTCACCCCTCCACTTT
>-|-|TRBV7-3|TRBJ2-5
CASSLIPGETQYF
TGTGCCAGCAGCTTAATTCCCGGAGAGACCCAGTACTTC
>-|TRBD1|TRBV5-6|TRBJ2-5
CASTLSWDREETQYF
TGTGCCAGCACCCTTTCCTGGGACAGGGAAGAGACCCAGTACTTC
>-|TRBD2|TRBV4-2|TRBJ2-1
CASSQGTGLAGGNEQFF
TGTGCCAGCAGCCAAGGAACGGGACTAGCGGGAGGCAATGAGCAGTTCTTC
>-|-|TRBV30|TRBJ1-1
CAWRGMGYTEAFF
TGTGCCTGGAGGGGGATGGGCTACACTGAAGCTTTCTTT
>-|-|TRBV7-2|TRBJ2-2
CASSLRLLHTGELFF
TGTGCCAGCAGCTTGCGACTCCTCCACACCGGGGAGCTGTTTTTT
>-|-|TRBV10-3|TRBJ1-1
CAISERATVNTEAFF
TGTGCCATCAGTGAACGGGCCACGGTGAACACTGAAGCTTTCTTT
>-|-|TRBV28|TRBJ1-4
CASSLWPPGTGNEKLFF
TGTGCCAGCAGTTTATGGCCTCCAGGCACAGGGAATGAAAAACTGTTTTTT
>-|-|TRBV7-6|TRBJ1-6
CASSLVGGGSPLHF
TGTGCCAGCAGCTTAGTGGGGGGGGGCTCACCCCTCCACTTT
>-|-|TRBV12-5|TRBJ1-2
CASGSPGQSYGYTF
TGTGCTAGTGGTTCCCCAGGACAGAGCTATGGCTACACCTTC
>medium-sized|TRBD1|TRBV7-8|TRBJ2-7
CASSRNPGQSSYEQYF
TGTGCCAGCAGCCGTAATCCGGGACAGAGCTCCTACGAGCAGTACTTC
>-|TRBD2|TRBV5-1|TRBJ2-1
CASSVGGMSYNEQFF
TGCGCCAGCAGCGTCGGGGGGATGTCCTACAATGAGCAGTTCTTC
>-|TRBD1|TRBV6-5|TRBJ2-5
CASSFGQGGWQETQYF
TGTGCCAGCAGTTTCGGACAGGGGGGTTGGCAAGAGACCCAGTACTTC
>-|TRBD2|TRBV30|TRBJ2-2
CAWIPKGASGYGELFF
TGTGCCTGGATTCCTAAAGGGGCTAGCGGGTACGGGGAGCTGTTTTTT
>-|TRBD1|TRBV9|TRBJ1-2
CASSVGAGGWGGYTF
TGTGCCAGCAGCGTAGGGGCAGGGGGATGGGGCGGCTACACCTTC
>-|-|TRBV2|TRBJ2-3
CASTNTDTQYF
TGTGCCAGCACAAATACAGATACGCAGTATTTT
>few|-|TRBV6-2/TRBV6-3|TRBJ2-1
CASSYLRTALLSNEQFF
TGTGCCAGCAGTTACTTACGGACTGCTCTACTAAGCAATGAGCAGTTCTTC
>once|-|TRBV23-1|TRBJ2-6
CASSQSCRGQSNSSGANVLTF
TGCGCCAGCAGTCAATCGTGTCGCGGACAGTCAAATTCCTCTGGGGCCAACGTCCTGACTTTC
>-|-|TRBV6-6|TRBJ2-7
CASTNLDRSYEQYF
TGTGCCAGCACCAACTTGGACAGATCTTACGAGCAGTACTTC
>-|-|TRBV9|TRBJ1-2
CASSVDQGGGYTF
TGTGCCAGCAGCGTAGACCAGGGTGGTGGCTACACCTTC
>-|-|TRBV3-1/TRBV3-2|TRBJ1-5
CASSQDERRQPQHF
TGTGCCAGCAGCCAAGATGAGCGCAGACAGCCCCAGCATTTT
>-|-|TRBV18|TRBJ2-7
CASSTIGLSYEQYF
TGTGCCAGCTCGACCATAGGGCTCTCCTACGAGCAGTACTTC
>-|-|TRBV5-5|TRBJ1-4
CASSLVSGEKLFF
TGTGCCAGCAGCTTAGTGTCGGGGGAAAAACTGTTTTTT
>-|-|TRBV28|TRBJ1-3
CASSPAGAGNTIYF
TGTGCCAGCAGCCCCGCAGGGGCTGGAAACACCATATATTTT
>-|-|TRBV7-3|TRBJ2-2
CASSLTLLGQNTGELFF
TGTGCCAGCAGCTTAACGTTACTAGGGCAGAACACCGGGGAGCTGTTTTTT
>-|-|TRBV7-2|TRBJ1-5
CASSSGEGNQPQHF
TGTGCCAGCAGCTCTGGGGAGGGCAATCAGCCCCAGCATTTT
>-|-|TRBV9|TRBJ2-2
CASSVGIATNTGELFF
TGTGCCAGCAGCGTAGGGATAGCCACGAACACCGGGGAGCTGTTTTTT
>-|-|TRBV2|TRBJ2-7
CARRGTGTWEEQYF
TGTGCCAGGAGGGGCACGGGCACCTGGGAAGAGCAGTACTTC
>-|-|TRBV7-6|TRBJ2-7
CASSWRDSSYEQYF
TGTGCCAGCAGCTGGCGGGACAGCTCCTACGAGCAGTACTTC
>-|-|TRBV2|TRBJ1-1
CASRGGGVMNTEAFF
TGTGCCAGCAGGGGCGGCGGGGTTATGAACACTGAAGCTTTCTTT
>-|TRBD1|TRBV6-5|TRBJ1-2
CASSSTGVGYTF
TGTGCCAGCAGTTCAACAGGGGTTGGCTACACCTTC